The 18 T cell receptor beta chains below all came from one sample that was sequenced in a study of T cell changes during pregnancy in multiple sclerosis. TCRdb keeps only in-frame clones here, not all; method: immunoSEQ multiplex PCR. The table records about 64,000 clones, roughly 89% of them present only once. Specimen: peripheral blood, collected in the second trimester of pregnancy. The receptors stem from a female donor with multiple sclerosis, enrolled in a pregnancy study.

The chain has TRBV6-4 and TRBJ1-4; no clear D gene. Germline CDR1 is MRHNA and CDR2 is SNTAGT. The CDR3 consists of 14 residues. Trimming pared 6 bases from V and 0 bases from J, leaving 8 bases between. CDR3 DNA: TGTGCCAGCAGGAGGGATGCAACTAATGAAAAACTGTTTTTT. It encodes CASRRDATNEKLFF.

The genes are TRBV5-1 and TRBJ2-5, with 8 bases aligning to TRBD1. CDR3 length equals 14 residues. After removal of 4 bases from V and 2 bases from J, the junction contained 4 bases not matched to a gene. Germline CDR1 reads SGHRS; CDR2 reads YFSETQ. CDR3 nucleotides: TGCGCCAGCAGCGGAGGACAGGGTCAAGAGACCCAGTACTTC. Encoded protein: CASSGGQGQETQYF.

This chain links TRBV28 with TRBJ2-5, with TRBD2 as a possible D gene (5 bases). The V gene lost 3 bases and the J gene lost 5 bases, with 13 bases spanning the gap. The CDR3 runs 14 residues. Germline V lookup: CDR1 MDHEN, CDR2 SYDVKM. The DNA of the CDR3 is TGTGCCAGCAGTTTTTCCTGGGAGCATGAGACCCAGTACTTC. Amino acids: CASSFSWEHETQYF.

The V and J genes are TRBV5-1 and TRBJ1-1; TRBD1 is a possible D gene (5 bases). The V gene lost 0 bases and the J gene lost 7 bases, with 19 bases spanning the gap. The CDR3 extends over 16 amino acids. Germline loops: CDR1 SGHRS, CDR2 YFSETQ. DNA of the CDR3: TGCGCCAGCAGCTTGGTCCTGGGGCGTATGGAGAATGAAGCTTTCTTT. It codes for CASSLVLGRMENEAFF.

In nucleotides, the CDR3 is TGTGCCAGCACCCCAGGGGTCTCTGGAAACACCATATATTTT. It translates to CASTPGVSGNTIYF. V gene TRBV6-5 combines with J gene TRBJ1-3; maybe TRBD1 (6 bases). Germline CDR1 MNHEY, CDR2 SVGAGI. V dropped 7 bases and J dropped 0 bases, with 10 bases sitting between them. This CDR3 is 14 amino acids long.

The chain combines TRBV27 with TRBJ1-2; 7 positions agree with TRBD1. This CDR3 comprises 11 residues. Germline V CDR1 and CDR2: MNHEY, SMNVEV (reference sequence). V was clipped by 8 bases and J by 7 bases; unmatched bases: 4. DNA for the CDR3: TGTGCCAGCCGCGGACAGGCTGGCTACACCTTC. Protein: CASRGQAGYTF.

This chain joins TRBV5-1 and TRBJ2-7, with 11 bases lining up with TRBD2. V was pared by 0 bases and J by 4 bases, with 3 bases of the junction left unmatched. CDR3 length equals 15 residues. CDR1 is SGHRS and CDR2 is YFSETQ in the germline V gene. CDR3 bases: TGCGCCAGCAGCTTGGACCTAGCGGGAGGTTACGAGCAGTACTTC. Its translation: CASSLDLAGGYEQYF.

The chain couples TRBV6-1 to TRBJ1-3; D is unclear. V lost 3 bases, J lost 6 bases, and 18 bases lay in between. The V gene's germline CDR1 is MNHNS and CDR2 SASEGT. The CDR3 is made up of 16 amino acids. The CDR3 region has the DNA TGTGCCAGCAGTGATGACTTTCCCCGAGTGGTAAACACCATATATTTT. It is translated as CASSDDFPRVVNTIYF.

A single count supports this clone. This chain joins TRBV18 and TRBJ1-4; D might be TRBD1 (6 bases). The CDR3 has 16 residues. The germline V gene encodes CDR1 KGHSH and CDR2 LQKENI. The V end lost 1 base, the J end lost 8 bases, and 17 bases lay between the germline ends. The CDR3 coding sequence is TGTGCCAGCTCACCACAGACCGACCCGAGGGGGGAAAAACTGTTTTTT. It codes for CASSPQTDPRGEKLFF. Looking up the rest from reference TRBV18 and TRBJ1-4 gives the full variable domain: NAGVMQNPRHLVRRRGQEARLRCSPMKGHSHVYWYRQLPEEGLKFMVYLQKENIIDESGMPKERFSAEFPKEGPSILRIQQVVRGDSAAYFCASSPQTDPRGEKLFFGSGTQLSVL.

The chain couples TRBV10-1 to TRBJ1-5; the match to TRBD1 covers 9 bases. The CDR3 consists of 14 residues. V shed 7 bases and J 7 bases; nucleotides not matched to a gene: 8. Germline V CDR1 and CDR2: WNHNN, SYGVQD (reference sequence). The CDR3 bases are TGCGCCAGCATAGGGACAGGGCCCAAACAGCCCCAGCATTTT. Translation gives CASIGTGPKQPQHF.

V and J are TRBV10-2 and TRBJ1-5, with D unclear. CDR3 size: 14 residues. Germline CDR1 is WSHSY and CDR2 is SAAADI. Trimming shortened V by 2 bases and J by 0 bases, and 5 bases separated the two germline ends. The CDR3 region has the DNA TGCGCCAGCAGTGAGGACTATAGCAATCAGCCCCAGCATTTT. This encodes CASSEDYSNQPQHF.

This chain uses TRBV5-1 with TRBJ2-2; 9 bases are shared with TRBD1. This CDR3 has 15 amino acids. CDR1 is SGHRS, CDR2 YFSETQ, per germline. V was clipped by 2 bases and J by 7 bases; unmatched bases: 6. Written as DNA, the CDR3 is TGCGCCAGCAGCTTCGGACAGGGGACGGTCGGGGAGCTGTTTTTT. This sequence encodes CASSFGQGTVGELFF.

This chain links TRBV7-9 with TRBJ2-7; D gene ambiguous. The CDR3 runs to 14 residues. Between the trimmed V and J ends, which lost 6 bases and 1 base, there was a span of 13 bases. Per the germline V gene, CDR1 is SEHNR and CDR2 is FQNEAQ (reference sequence). This CDR3 reads CASRPPSPSYEQYF. As DNA, the CDR3 is TGTGCCAGCAGGCCCCCGAGCCCGTCCTACGAGCAGTACTTC.

The chain is built from TRBV2 and TRBJ2-7; no firm D call. Germline assignment: CDR1 SNHLY and CDR2 FYNNEI. The length of the CDR3 is 12 residues. Trimming took 11 bases from V and 2 from J, leaving 13 bases between them. The CDR3 protein is CAFMNKTYEQYF. The DNA for the CDR3 is TGTGCCTTTATGAACAAAACCTACGAGCAGTACTTC.

The rearrangement uses TRBV19 and TRBJ2-1; 7 bases map to TRBD2. This CDR3 comprises 14 residues. Germline V CDR1 and CDR2: LNHDA, SQIVND (reference sequence). The V gene end was trimmed by 7 bases and the J gene end by 6 bases; junction bases not matched to a gene: 9. DNA of the CDR3: TGTGCCAGTACTGAAGCGGGACCCCTCAATGAGCAGTTCTTC. Its translation is CASTEAGPLNEQFF.

The chain has TRBV10-3 and TRBJ2-7; TRBD1 aligns across 7 bases. CDR3 length: 14 residues. CDR1 ENHRY and CDR2 SYGVKD come from the germline V gene. The trim removed 0 bases at V and 1 base at J, leaving 0 bases unmatched. The CDR3 DNA reads TGTGCCATCAGTGAGTCGACAGGGTCCTACGAGCAGTACTTC. Translation gives CAISESTGSYEQYF.

The chain carries TRBV7-6 and TRBJ1-5; TRBD1 is a possible D gene (5 bases). Germline V gene lookup returns CDR1 SGHVS and CDR2 FNYEAQ. This CDR3 region has 15 residues. V lost 6 bases to trimming and J lost 5 bases, with 17 bases between them. CDR3 DNA: TGTGCCAGCAGTCAAGGACTAGGGGTAGATCAGCCCCAGCATTTT. This encodes CASSQGLGVDQPQHF.

The chain employs TRBV11-2 and TRBJ1-2; 7 positions match TRBD1. The germline gives CDR1 SGHAT, CDR2 FQNNGV. CDR3 length: 12 amino acids. Trimming removed 5 bases from V and 8 bases from J; junction bases left unmatched: 5. The CDR3 sequence: CASSVGQRGYTF. The DNA for the CDR3 is TGTGCCAGCAGCGTGGGACAGCGCGGCTACACCTTC.